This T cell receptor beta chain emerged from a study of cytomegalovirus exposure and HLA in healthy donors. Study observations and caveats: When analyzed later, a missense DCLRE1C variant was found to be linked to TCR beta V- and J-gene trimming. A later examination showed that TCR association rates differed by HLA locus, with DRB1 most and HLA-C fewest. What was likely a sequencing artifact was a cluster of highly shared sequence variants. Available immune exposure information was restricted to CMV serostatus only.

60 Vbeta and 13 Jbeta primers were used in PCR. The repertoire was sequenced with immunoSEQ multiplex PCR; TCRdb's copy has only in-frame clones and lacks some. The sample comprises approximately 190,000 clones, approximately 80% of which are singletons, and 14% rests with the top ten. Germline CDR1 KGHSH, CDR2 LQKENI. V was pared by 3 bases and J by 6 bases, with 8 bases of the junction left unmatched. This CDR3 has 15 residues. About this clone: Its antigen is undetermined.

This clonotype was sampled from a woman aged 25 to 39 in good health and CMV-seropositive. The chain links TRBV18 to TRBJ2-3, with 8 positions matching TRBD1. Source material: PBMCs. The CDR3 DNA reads TGTGCCAGCTCACCCGTTCAGGGGGCTGGGGATACGCAGTATTTT. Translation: CASSPVQGAGDTQYF.